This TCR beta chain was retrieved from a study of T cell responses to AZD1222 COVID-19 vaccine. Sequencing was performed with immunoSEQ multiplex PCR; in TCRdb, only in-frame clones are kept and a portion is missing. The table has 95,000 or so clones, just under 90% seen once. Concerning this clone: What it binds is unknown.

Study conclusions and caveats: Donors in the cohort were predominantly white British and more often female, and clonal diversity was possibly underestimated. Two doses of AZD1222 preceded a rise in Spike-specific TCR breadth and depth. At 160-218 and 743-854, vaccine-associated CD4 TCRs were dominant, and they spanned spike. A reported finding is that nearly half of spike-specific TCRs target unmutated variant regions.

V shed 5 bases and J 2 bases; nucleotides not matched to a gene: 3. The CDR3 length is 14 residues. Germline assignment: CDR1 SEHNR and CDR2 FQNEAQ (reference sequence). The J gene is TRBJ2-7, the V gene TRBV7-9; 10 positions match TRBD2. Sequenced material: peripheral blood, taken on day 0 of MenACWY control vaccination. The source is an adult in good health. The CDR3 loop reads CASSSGLAAYEQYF. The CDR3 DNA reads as TGTGCCAGCAGCAGCGGACTAGCGGCCTACGAGCAGTACTTC.